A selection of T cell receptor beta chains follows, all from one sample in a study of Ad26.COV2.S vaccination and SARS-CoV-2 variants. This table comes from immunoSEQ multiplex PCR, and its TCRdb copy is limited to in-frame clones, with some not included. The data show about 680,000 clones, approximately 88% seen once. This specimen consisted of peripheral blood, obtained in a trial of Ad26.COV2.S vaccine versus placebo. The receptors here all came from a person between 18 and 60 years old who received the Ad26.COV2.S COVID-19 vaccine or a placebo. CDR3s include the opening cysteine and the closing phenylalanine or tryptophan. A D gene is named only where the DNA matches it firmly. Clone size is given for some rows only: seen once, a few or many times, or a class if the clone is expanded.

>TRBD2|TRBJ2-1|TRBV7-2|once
CASSLVRTSGRSYNEQFF
TGTGCCAGCAGCTTAGTCAGGACTAGCGGGAGATCCTACAATGAGCAGTTCTTC
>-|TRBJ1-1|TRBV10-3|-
CAISDTAKGDTEAFF
TGTGCCATCAGTGATACAGCCAAAGGTGACACTGAAGCTTTCTTT
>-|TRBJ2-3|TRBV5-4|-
CASSTILTDTQYF
TGTGCCAGCAGCACGATACTCACAGATACGCAGTATTTT
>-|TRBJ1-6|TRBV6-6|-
CASSYSTAPNSPLHF
TGTGCCAGCAGTTACTCGACAGCGCCCAATTCACCCCTCCACTTT
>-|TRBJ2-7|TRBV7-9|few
CASSSSSRYEQYF
TGTGCCAGCAGCTCCTCGTCTCGTTACGAGCAGTACTTC
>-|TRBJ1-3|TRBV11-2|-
CASSLENGFRNTIYF
TGTGCCAGCAGCTTAGAAAACGGCTTTAGAAACACCATATATTTT
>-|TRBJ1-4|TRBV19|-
CASSPRGQGGEKLFF
TGTGCCAGTAGTCCCAGAGGCCAGGGAGGTGAAAAACTGTTTTTT
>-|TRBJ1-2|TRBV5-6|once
CASSLGGNYGYTF
TGTGCCAGCAGCTTAGGGGGAAACTATGGCTACACCTTC
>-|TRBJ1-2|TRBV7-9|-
CASSHRQATYGYTF
TGTGCCAGCAGTCACAGACAGGCGACCTATGGCTACACCTTC
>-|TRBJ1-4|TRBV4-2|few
CASSQDIATNEKLFF
TGTGCCAGCAGCCAAGATATTGCAACTAATGAAAAACTGTTTTTT
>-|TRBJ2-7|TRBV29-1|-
CSVGASAYEQYF
TGCAGCGTTGGTGCTAGCGCCTACGAGCAGTACTTC
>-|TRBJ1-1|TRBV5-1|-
CASSLPRGNTEAFF
TGCGCCAGCAGCTTGCCCAGGGGGAACACTGAAGCTTTCTTT
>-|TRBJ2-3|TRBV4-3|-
CASSQDWWGYTQYF
TGCGCCAGCAGCCAAGATTGGTGGGGATATACGCAGTATTTT
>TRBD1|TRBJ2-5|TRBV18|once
CASSVGGEETQYF
TGTGCCAGCTCGGTAGGGGGCGAGGAGACCCAGTACTTC
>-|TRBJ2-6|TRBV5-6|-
CASSPVGQSGANVLTF
TGTGCCAGCAGCCCGGTCGGGCAGTCCGGGGCCAACGTCCTGACTTTC
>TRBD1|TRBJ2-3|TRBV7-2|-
CASSRRDRDADTQYF
TGTGCCAGCAGCCGCCGGGACAGGGACGCAGATACGCAGTATTTT
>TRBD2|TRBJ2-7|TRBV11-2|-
CASSYPGRGVGYEQYF
TGTGCCAGCAGTTACCCTGGGAGGGGCGTTGGGTACGAGCAGTACTTC